Shown below are 21 T cell receptor beta chains from a single sample sequenced in a study of T cell responses to AZD1222 COVID-19 vaccine. Produced via immunoSEQ multiplex PCR; TCRdb's table is partial and in-frame only. Of 100,000 or so clones listed, around 83% were seen once; the top ten hold 1.4%. The sequencing used peripheral blood, collected on day 0 of AZD1222 vaccination. These receptors were taken from an adult in good health.

This chain links TRBV12-5 with TRBJ1-1; 8 positions match TRBD1. Looked up from germline, CDR1 is LGHNT and CDR2 is FRNRAP. V shed 8 bases and J 6 bases; nucleotides not matched to a gene: 8. This CDR3 spans 13 amino acids. Written as DNA, the CDR3 is TGTGCTAGTTCCACAGGGGGGAGGTCTGAAGCTTTCTTT. This encodes CASSTGGRSEAFF.

In its sample, this clone was seen once. The V gene is TRBV10-3, the J gene TRBJ2-7; tentatively, D is TRBD2 (5 bases). This CDR3 is built from 15 residues. Germline V gene lookup returns CDR1 ENHRY and CDR2 SYGVKD. Trimming left V 0 bases short and J 5 bases short, with 14 bases between. CDR3 coding DNA: TGTGCCATCAGTGAGTCCGGGGTGCCGAGGAACGAGCAGTACTTC. Protein product: CAISESGVPRNEQYF.

V and J are TRBV29-1 and TRBJ2-1; TRBD2 aligns across 14 bases. Unmatched junction bases numbered 3, after V lost 7 bases and J lost 10 bases. There are 12 residues in the CDR3. Germline-derived CDR1 and CDR2 are SQVTM and ANQGSEA. The CDR3 sequence is CSAGLAGGEQFF. The DNA for the CDR3 is TGCAGCGCCGGACTAGCGGGAGGAGAGCAGTTCTTC.

This chain links TRBV20-1 with TRBJ1-6; D gene ambiguous. Germline V gene sequence: CDR1 DFQATT, CDR2 SNEGSKA (reference sequence). Between the trimmed V and J ends, which lost 0 bases and 9 bases, there was a span of 3 bases. The CDR3 contains 11 residues. CDR3 nucleotide sequence: TGCAGTGCTAGAGAGGGTTCACCCCTCCACTTT. Its translation is CSAREGSPLHF.

The CDR3 DNA reads as TGTGCCAGTAGTATAATGGGAGAAAATTCACCCCTCCACTTT. This codes for CASSIMGENSPLHF. V and J are TRBV19 and TRBJ1-6; D gene uncertain. Looked up from germline, CDR1 is LNHDA and CDR2 is SQIVND (reference sequence). The ends were cut back, 2 bases at V and 7 bases at J, with 9 bases in the middle. This CDR3 is 14 amino acids long.

The V gene is TRBV18, the J gene TRBJ1-5; 7 nucleotides match TRBD1. The CDR3 spans 14 residues. Germline V gene lookup returns CDR1 KGHSH and CDR2 LQKENI. Trimming cost V 8 bases and J 1 base; bases outside gene matches: 5. For the CDR3, the DNA is TGTGCCAGCGAACCAGGGGGAAGCAATCAGCCCCAGCATTTT. Residues: CASEPGGSNQPQHF.

The chain carries TRBV6-2 or TRBV6-3 and TRBJ1-5, with 7 bases that match TRBD1. V shed 2 bases, J shed 6 bases, and the junction held 1 base outside the gene matches. The CDR3 runs to 13 residues. The germline gives CDR1 MNHEY, CDR2 SVGEGT. The CDR3 loop is CASSYDRAQPQHF. DNA of the CDR3: TGTGCCAGCAGTTACGACAGGGCTCAGCCCCAGCATTTT.

The gene calls are TRBV28 and TRBJ2-7; D unresolved. The CDR3 totals 14 residues. Germline V gives CDR1 MDHEN, CDR2 SYDVKM. The ends were cut back, 2 bases at V and 3 bases at J, with 11 bases in the middle. CDR3 sequence reads: CASSLTALGYEQYF. As DNA, the CDR3 is TGTGCCAGCAGTTTAACGGCCCTGGGCTACGAGCAGTACTTC.

A single count supports this clone. The CDR3 bases are TGTGCCAGCAGCTTCGGACAGTTGGGAAACACCATATATTTT. Protein sequence: CASSFGQLGNTIYF. The chain has TRBV7-9 and TRBJ1-3; D perhaps matches TRBD1 (6 bases). The CDR3 covers 14 residues. The ends were cut back, 3 bases at V and 4 bases at J, with 10 bases in the middle. Looked up from germline, CDR1 is SEHNR and CDR2 is FQNEAQ (reference sequence).

The V and J genes are TRBV7-2 and TRBJ1-2; D is unresolved. Germline CDR1 and CDR2: SGHTA and FQGNSA. Trimming stripped 6 bases from V and 3 bases from J, with 14 bases between. The CDR3 is 14 residues long. The CDR3 loop reads CASSNSPPHYGYTF. As DNA, the CDR3 is TGTGCCAGCAGTAACAGTCCTCCGCACTATGGCTACACCTTC.

The chain recombines TRBV6-1 with TRBJ1-2, with no clear D. Germline V gene lookup returns CDR1 MNHNS and CDR2 SASEGT. The V end was cut by 3 bases, the J end by 0 bases, with 5 bases between. The CDR3 length is 13 residues. The CDR3 is CASSETTNYGYTF. The CDR3 nucleotides are TGTGCCAGCAGTGAGACTACTAACTATGGCTACACCTTC.

The chain employs TRBV14 and TRBJ1-6; tentative D call: TRBD1 (5 bases). The CDR3 consists of 15 residues. V was shortened by 4 bases and J by 2 bases, with 9 bases between the two germline ends. The germline V gene has CDR1 SGHDN and CDR2 FVKESK. This chain's CDR3 is CASSPRQTYNSPLHF. CDR3 coding DNA: TGTGCCAGCAGCCCCCGACAGACCTATAATTCACCCCTCCACTTT.

V usage is TRBV2 and J usage is TRBJ2-1; D is possibly TRBD2 (6 bases). Germline CDR1 SNHLY, CDR2 FYNNEI. Trimming took off 3 bases at V and 2 bases at J, with 11 bases between the two ends. The CDR3 has 15 amino acids. The CDR3 DNA is TGTGCCAGCAGTGAGCGCGGGGAACCCTACAATGAGCAGTTCTTC. This codes for CASSERGEPYNEQFF.

This chain connects TRBV6-2 or TRBV6-3 to TRBJ2-2, with D possibly being TRBD1 or TRBD2 (5 bases each). CDR1 is MNHEY, CDR2 SVGEGT, per germline. V was trimmed by 5 bases and J by 0 bases, leaving 16 bases between them. CDR3 length: 17 amino acids. Here the CDR3 reads CASSGTPWRSNTGELFF. As DNA, the CDR3 is TGTGCCAGCAGTGGGACCCCATGGCGGTCGAACACCGGGGAGCTGTTTTTT.

This clone was recorded once. The chain employs TRBV6-5 and TRBJ1-1; D ambiguous. Trimming took off 6 bases at V and 2 bases at J, with 10 bases between the two ends. The CDR3 is 13 amino acids. The germline V gene encodes CDR1 MNHEY and CDR2 SVGAGI. CDR3 sequence: CASRITRNTEAFF. The DNA for the CDR3 is TGTGCCAGCAGAATAACAAGAAACACTGAAGCTTTCTTT.

This clone occurred a few times. The J gene is TRBJ2-1, the V gene TRBV6-1, with D possibly matching TRBD1 (6 bases). The V end lost 2 bases, the J end lost 12 bases, and 14 bases lay between the germline ends. This CDR3 comprises 13 residues. CDR1 is MNHNS and CDR2 is SASEGT in the germline V gene. The CDR3 region is CASSEQGSSGQFF. CDR3 bases: TGTGCCAGCAGTGAACAGGGGAGTTCAGGGCAGTTCTTC.

The chain combines TRBV5-6 with TRBJ2-3; D gene uncertain. Germline V gives CDR1 SGHDT, CDR2 YYEEEE. The CDR3 runs to 16 residues. Trimming shortened V by 3 bases and J by 0 bases, and 14 bases separated the two germline ends. Here the CDR3 DNA reads TGTGCCAGCAGCTCCGCGACCCGCCGGAGCACAGATACGCAGTATTTT. It translates to CASSSATRRSTDTQYF.

The chain joins TRBV18 to TRBJ1-3, with D perhaps matching TRBD1 (6 bases). The CDR3 spans 14 residues. Between the trimmed V and J ends, which lost 3 bases and 0 bases, there was a span of 6 bases. Per germline, CDR1 KGHSH and CDR2 LQKENI. The CDR3 DNA reads TGTGCCAGCTCACCGGGACACTCTGGAAACACCATATATTTT. This encodes CASSPGHSGNTIYF. The full variable domain, with the rest looked up from reference TRBV18 and TRBJ1-3, is NAGVMQNPRHLVRRRGQEARLRCSPMKGHSHVYWYRQLPEEGLKFMVYLQKENIIDESGMPKERFSAEFPKEGPSILRIQQVVRGDSAAYFCASSPGHSGNTIYFGEGSWLTVV.

This chain's CDR3 is CASSYSPGTGGGYTF. CDR3 in DNA: TGTGCCAGCAGTTACTCCCCCGGGACAGGGGGTGGCTACACCTTC. The V gene is TRBV6-5, the J gene TRBJ1-2; TRBD1 matches 11 bases. The CDR3 is 15 residues long. The germline gives CDR1 MNHEY, CDR2 SVGAGI. The V and J ends lost 0 bases and 7 bases, in that order; junction bases with no gene match: 4.

The CDR3 DNA reads as TGTGCCAGCAGTGCGACCGGGGTCTACGAGCAGTACTTC. This gives the protein CASSATGVYEQYF. The chain is built from TRBV28 and TRBJ2-5; D might be TRBD2 (5 bases). The J call may be in error: the DNA end matches TRBJ2-7 better. There are 13 residues in the CDR3. The V gene's germline CDR1 is MDHEN and CDR2 SYDVKM.

This chain uses TRBV27 with TRBJ2-1, with 11 bases matching TRBD2. From germline, CDR1 is MNHEY and CDR2 SMNVEV (reference sequence). With V trimmed by 2 bases and J by 0 bases, 6 bases remained unmatched. CDR3 length: 18 amino acids. DNA of the CDR3: TGTGCCAGCAGTTTAAGGGGACTAGCGGTAAACTCCTACAATGAGCAGTTCTTC. Protein: CASSLRGLAVNSYNEQFF.